Listed below are T cell receptor beta chains from one sample, sequenced in a study of cytomegalovirus exposure and HLA in healthy donors. Clones were read by immunoSEQ multiplex PCR, and TCRdb kept only the in-frame ones, dropping some. The sample shows 180,000 or so clones, 82% of them seen only once. Input material: PBMCs. Source of these receptors: a man aged 35-49 years in good health and CMV-seronegative. Each CDR3 is given with its conserved first and last residue. D genes are given only for firm matches. The size of a clone is reported for some rows only, either as once, few or many, or as a class for expanded clones.

v_call,clone_size,j_call,d_call,cdr3_nt,cdr3_aa
TRBV7-6,NA,TRBJ2-2,TRBD2,TGTGCCAGCAGCCCAAACAGCGGGAAATATACCGGGGAGCTGTTTTTT,CASSPNSGKYTGELFF
TRBV5-1,NA,TRBJ2-1,TRBD2,TGCGCCAGCAGCTGGACTAGTGCCTCCCCTTACAATGAGCAGTTCTTC,CASSWTSASPYNEQFF
TRBV9,few,TRBJ2-5,NA,TGTGCCAGCAGCCTCCGGGGGGGGACAGGGAACGCAGAGACCCAGTACTTC,CASSLRGGTGNAETQYF
TRBV5-1,NA,TRBJ2-4,NA,TGCGCCAGCAGCTTGGAGGAGGGCAGGGCCAAAAACATTCAGTACTTC,CASSLEEGRAKNIQYF
TRBV30,NA,TRBJ1-4,TRBD1,TGTGCCTGGAGCCCAGGGGGCACCACTAATGAAAAACTGTTTTTT,CAWSPGGTTNEKLFF
TRBV2,NA,TRBJ1-1,NA,TGTGCCAGCAGTGAAGAGGCAGGTCCTTTCACTGAAGCTTTCTTT,CASSEEAGPFTEAFF
TRBV27,NA,TRBJ1-1,NA,TGTGCCAGCAGGGCTGCGGGAAGGAACACTGAAGCTTTCTTT,CASRAAGRNTEAFF
TRBV4-3,NA,TRBJ1-1,NA,TGCGCCAGCAGCCAAGATGAGTCTGGGAACACTGAAGCTTTCTTT,CASSQDESGNTEAFF
TRBV30,few,TRBJ2-7,NA,TGTGCCTGGAGGAATGGACCAGGGGACGAGCAGTACTTC,CAWRNGPGDEQYF
TRBV6-4,once,TRBJ2-3,TRBD2,TGTGCCAGCAGTGACTCGTTGCTAGCGGGAGTAGATACGCAGTATTTT,CASSDSLLAGVDTQYF
TRBV19,NA,TRBJ2-7,NA,TGTGCCAGTAGTATAAAGACAGGTTTGGCCTACGAGCAGTACTTC,CASSIKTGLAYEQYF
TRBV5-4,NA,TRBJ2-7,NA,TGTGCCAGCAGCTTGAAGGGAGGATCGTACGAGCAGTACTTC,CASSLKGGSYEQYF
TRBV5-1,NA,TRBJ2-7,TRBD1,TGCGCCAGCAGCACAAGGACAGGGGGGAATGGCGAGCAGTACTTC,CASSTRTGGNGEQYF
TRBV29-1,NA,TRBJ1-1,TRBD1,TGCAGCGCTAGCTGGGGACAGGGGAAGACTGAAGCTTTCTTT,CSASWGQGKTEAFF
TRBV5-6,NA,TRBJ1-4,TRBD1,TGTGCCAGCAGCTTACAGGGGGCAACTAATGAAAAACTGTTTTTT,CASSLQGATNEKLFF
TRBV18,NA,TRBJ1-6,NA,TGTGCCAGCTCACCCCGGGGTGATTCACCCCTCCACTTT,CASSPRGDSPLHF
TRBV6-1,NA,TRBJ2-3,TRBD2,TGTGCCAGCAGTGAATGGGCCCTACTAGCGGGGGACACAGATACGCAGTATTTT,CASSEWALLAGDTDTQYF
TRBV9,NA,TRBJ2-4,TRBD2,TGTGCCAGCAGCGTAGCTACCCGGGGGGGCGTTCTATACTTC,CASSVATRGGVLYF
TRBV20-1,NA,TRBJ2-7,NA,TGCAGTGCTCCCCGGGGGGCAGCGACCTACTTC,CSAPRGAATYF
TRBV7-9,NA,TRBJ2-5,TRBD2,TGTGCCAGCAGCTTATTACGGTTGCCACGGGGGGACGGAGAGACCCAGTACTTC,CASSLLRLPRGDGETQYF
TRBV5-5,NA,TRBJ1-5,NA,TGTGCCAGCAGCAGAAAGGGGAGCAATCAGCCCCAGCATTTT,CASSRKGSNQPQHF
TRBV5-6,NA,TRBJ1-6,NA,TGTGCCAGCAGCTTGGGCAGGGCAAGGACTTCACCCCTCCACTTT,CASSLGRARTSPLHF
TRBV5-1,NA,TRBJ2-7,TRBD2,TGCGCCAGCAGTTCCAGCGGGGGGGCCGCCTACGAGCAGTACTTC,CASSSSGGAAYEQYF
TRBV19,NA,TRBJ1-4,TRBD1,TGTGCCAGTAGTAACGCCGGGACAGGGGCTGAAAAACTGTTTTTT,CASSNAGTGAEKLFF
TRBV11-2,NA,TRBJ2-5,TRBD1,TGTGCCAGCAGCTTAGGTGACAGGGGGCCTCTGGAGACCCAGTACTTC,CASSLGDRGPLETQYF
TRBV4-3,NA,TRBJ2-7,NA,TGCGCCAGCAGCCAAGCGGGTGCAGTCTCCTACGAGCAGTACTTC,CASSQAGAVSYEQYF
TRBV13,few,TRBJ2-5,TRBD2,TGTGCCAGCAGCCCCCCATCCCTACGGGGGGGGGAGGAGACCCAGTACTTC,CASSPPSLRGGEETQYF
TRBV14,NA,TRBJ2-5,NA,TGTGCCAGCAGCCAAGATAAGACCCAGTACTTC,CASSQDKTQYF
TRBV6-5,NA,TRBJ1-3,NA,TGTGCCAGCACTTCGTTGGGAAACACCATATATTTT,CASTSLGNTIYF
TRBV7-9,NA,TRBJ2-1,NA,TGTGCCAGCAGCTCCCGCGTTGTCCCCTCCATGGAGCAGTTCTTC,CASSSRVVPSMEQFF
TRBV6-5,few,TRBJ2-3,NA,TGTGCCAGCAGTTTACAGGTCGGAGATACGCAGTATTTT,CASSLQVGDTQYF
TRBV6-5,few,TRBJ2-7,TRBD1,TGTGCCAGCACCTCGACAGGGCCTCCCTACGAGCAGTACTTC,CASTSTGPPYEQYF
TRBV4-2,NA,TRBJ1-5,NA,TGTGCCAGCAGCCAACTTGGAGAGCCTCAGCCCCAGCATTTT,CASSQLGEPQPQHF
TRBV6-5,NA,TRBJ1-6,TRBD1,TGTGCCAGCAGGGCCGGGACAGGGATGACACCCCTCCACTTT,CASRAGTGMTPLHF
TRBV6-5,NA,TRBJ2-5,NA,TGTGCCAGCAGCCCTGGGGGCGGGAGTGGAGAGACCCAGTACTTC,CASSPGGGSGETQYF
TRBV7-3,NA,TRBJ1-1,NA,TGTGCCAGCAGCCCATATGGGGGGGAGGCTTTCTTT,CASSPYGGEAFF
TRBV4-3,NA,TRBJ2-3,TRBD2,TGCGCCAGCAGCCAGCGGGGGGGCTCTAGCACAGATACGCAGTATTTT,CASSQRGGSSTDTQYF
TRBV28,NA,TRBJ2-3,NA,TGTGCCAGCAGTCCGTACACAGATACGCAGTATTTT,CASSPYTDTQYF
TRBV15,NA,TRBJ2-5,NA,TGTGCCACCAGCAGAGTCTTAAGTCCTAGCGCGGAGTTCGAGACCCAGTACTTC,CATSRVLSPSAEFETQYF
TRBV4-1,NA,TRBJ1-1,NA,TGCGCCAGCAGCCAAGATCCAGCCGTGGGGGGCACTGAAGCTTTCTTT,CASSQDPAVGGTEAFF
TRBV28,NA,TRBJ1-5,TRBD1,TGTGCCAGCAGTCCCCGGACAGGGGGTAATCAGCCCCAGCATTTT,CASSPRTGGNQPQHF
TRBV7-2,NA,TRBJ2-5,NA,TGTGCCAGCAGTTCCTTCAGGGTGGACCAAGAGACCCAGTACTTC,CASSSFRVDQETQYF
TRBV5-6,NA,TRBJ2-3,NA,TGTGCCAGCAGCTTGAGGTTGCTAGCTTTATCCACAGATACGCAGTATTTT,CASSLRLLALSTDTQYF
TRBV7-2,once,TRBJ2-3,NA,TGTGCCAGCAGCTTAAATCGGGGGACAGATACGCAGTATTTT,CASSLNRGTDTQYF
TRBV7-9,NA,TRBJ2-2,TRBD2,TGTGCCAGCAGCAGCGGGACTAAGGACACCGGGGAGCTGTTTTTT,CASSSGTKDTGELFF
TRBV5-1,NA,TRBJ2-7,TRBD1,TGCGCCAGCAGCTTTTTGGGACAGGGAGGCGAGCAGTACTTC,CASSFLGQGGEQYF
TRBV14,NA,TRBJ1-5,NA,TGTGCCAGCAGCCACCCTTCCGGGTTCGGCAGTCAGCCCCAGCATTTT,CASSHPSGFGSQPQHF
TRBV4-3,NA,TRBJ2-1,NA,TGCGCCAGCAGCCAAGATGCAGGGGGGAGCAATGAGCAGTTCTTC,CASSQDAGGSNEQFF
TRBV4-1,once,TRBJ1-5,NA,TGCGCCAGCAGCCAAATACGTCGGGTTCAGCCCCAGCATTTT,CASSQIRRVQPQHF
TRBV19,NA,TRBJ2-1,TRBD1,TGTGCCAGTAGCCCAACCGGGACAGGGGGGAGGAGGGAGCAGTTCTTC,CASSPTGTGGRREQFF
TRBV27,NA,TRBJ2-1,NA,TGTGCCAGCAGTCCTACTCTATTATACAGGAGTGAGCAGTTCTTC,CASSPTLLYRSEQFF
TRBV14,NA,TRBJ2-5,TRBD1,TGTGCCAGCAGCCAAAACCCGGGACAGGGGGGGACCCAGTACTTC,CASSQNPGQGGTQYF
TRBV7-3,NA,TRBJ2-5,NA,TGTGCCAGCAGCCCACAGGGCAAGAGAACCCAGTACTTC,CASSPQGKRTQYF
TRBV28,NA,TRBJ1-6,NA,TGTGCCAGCAGTTTTCAGGGGCGTTCGGGGAATTCACCCCTCCACTTT,CASSFQGRSGNSPLHF
TRBV2,NA,TRBJ2-7,TRBD2,TGTGCCAGCAGGTCTAGCGGGAGGAGGTCAACCCACGAGCAGTACTTC,CASRSSGRRSTHEQYF